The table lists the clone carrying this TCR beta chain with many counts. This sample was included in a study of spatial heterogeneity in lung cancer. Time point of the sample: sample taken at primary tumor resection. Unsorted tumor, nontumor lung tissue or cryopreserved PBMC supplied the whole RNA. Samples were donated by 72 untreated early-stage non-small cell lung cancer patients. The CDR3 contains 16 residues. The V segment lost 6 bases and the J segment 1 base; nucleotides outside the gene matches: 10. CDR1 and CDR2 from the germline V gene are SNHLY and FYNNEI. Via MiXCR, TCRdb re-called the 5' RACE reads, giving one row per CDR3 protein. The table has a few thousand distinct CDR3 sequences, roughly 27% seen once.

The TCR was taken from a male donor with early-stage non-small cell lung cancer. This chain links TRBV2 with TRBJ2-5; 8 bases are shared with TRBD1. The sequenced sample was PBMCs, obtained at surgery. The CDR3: CASSRRQGNVQETQYF. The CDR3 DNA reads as TGTGCCAGCAGCCGCCGACAGGGGAATGTCCAAGAGACCCAGTACTTC. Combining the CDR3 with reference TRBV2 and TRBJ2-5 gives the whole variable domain EPEVTQTPSHQVTQMGQEVILRCVPISNHLYFYWYRQILGQKVEFLVSFYNNEISEKSEIFDDQFSVERPDGSNFTLKIRSTKLEDSAMYFCASSRRQGNVQETQYFGPGTRLLVL.